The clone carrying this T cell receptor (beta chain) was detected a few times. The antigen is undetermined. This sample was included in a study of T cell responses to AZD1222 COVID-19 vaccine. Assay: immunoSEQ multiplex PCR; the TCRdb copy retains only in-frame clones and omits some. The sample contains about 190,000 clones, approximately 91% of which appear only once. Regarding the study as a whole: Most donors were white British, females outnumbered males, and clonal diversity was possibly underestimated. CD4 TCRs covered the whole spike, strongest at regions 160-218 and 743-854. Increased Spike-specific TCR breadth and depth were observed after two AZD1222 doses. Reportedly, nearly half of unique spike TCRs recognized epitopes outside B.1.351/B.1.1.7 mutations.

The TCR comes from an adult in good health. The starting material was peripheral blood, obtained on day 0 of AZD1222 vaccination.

The CDR3 region is CATSLAGPYNEQFF. The CDR3 nucleotides are TGTGCCACCTCTCTAGCGGGACCGTACAATGAGCAGTTCTTC. The V and J genes are TRBV15 and TRBJ2-1; 9 positions match TRBD2. In germline, CDR1 is LNHNV, CDR2 YYDKDF (reference sequence). The CDR3 contains 14 residues. After removal of 8 bases from V and 4 bases from J, the junction contained 6 bases not matched to a gene.